This entry concerns a single T cell receptor (beta chain). Its antigen remains unknown. This record belongs to a study of T cell responses to AZD1222 COVID-19 vaccine. Germline-derived CDR1 and CDR2 are KGHDR and SFDVKD. The V end lost 4 bases, the J end lost 11 bases, and 13 bases lay between the germline ends. This CDR3 contains 12 residues. The study, taken as a whole, reports: The breadth and depth of Spike-specific TCRs increased once two AZD1222 doses had been given.

Some clones are missing from TCRdb's copy, which holds only in-frame ones; the method was immunoSEQ multiplex PCR. This sample has roughly 200,000 clones, with roughly 91% found just once. The input for sequencing was peripheral blood, taken on day 0 of MenACWY control vaccination. This TCR was sampled from an adult in good health. The chain recombines TRBV24-1 with TRBJ1-1, with D possibly being TRBD1 (6 bases). The chain's CDR3 is CATSDPGTRAFF. The CDR3 DNA follows: TGTGCCACCAGTGACCCCGGGACAAGGGCTTTCTTT.